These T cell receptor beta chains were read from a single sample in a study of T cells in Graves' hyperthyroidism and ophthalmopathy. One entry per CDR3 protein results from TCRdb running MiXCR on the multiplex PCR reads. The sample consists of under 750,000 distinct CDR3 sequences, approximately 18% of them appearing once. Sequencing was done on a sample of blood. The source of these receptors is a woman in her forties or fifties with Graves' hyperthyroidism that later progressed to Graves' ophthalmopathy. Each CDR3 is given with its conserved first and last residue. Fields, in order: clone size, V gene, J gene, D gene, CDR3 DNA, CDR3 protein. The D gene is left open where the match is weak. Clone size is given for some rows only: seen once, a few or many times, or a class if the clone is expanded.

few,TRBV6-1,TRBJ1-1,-,TGTGCCAGCAAACCCAGAGGGGACACTGAAGCTTTCTTT,CASKPRGDTEAFF
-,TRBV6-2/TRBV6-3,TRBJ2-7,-,TGTGCCAGCAGTATCTCGGACATCTTAAGCTCCTACGAGCAGTACTTC,CASSISDILSSYEQYF
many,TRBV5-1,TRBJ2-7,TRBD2,TGCGCCAGCCGGGACTACTCCTACGAGCAGTACTTC,CASRDYSYEQYF
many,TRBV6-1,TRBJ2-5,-,TGTGCCAGCAGTGTCTCAGGTCGGGAGACCCAGTACTTC,CASSVSGRETQYF
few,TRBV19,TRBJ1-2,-,TGTGCCAGTAGTATTTACTCGCAGTACGCCTATGGCTACACCTTC,CASSIYSQYAYGYTF
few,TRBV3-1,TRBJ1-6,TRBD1,TGTGCCAGCAGCCAAGACAGGGGGCACGAGGATTCACCCCTCCACTTT,CASSQDRGHEDSPLHF
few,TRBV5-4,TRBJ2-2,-,TGTGCCAGCAGGGGAGAGGGTTCGGGCGCGAACACCGGGGAGCTGTTTTTT,CASRGEGSGANTGELFF
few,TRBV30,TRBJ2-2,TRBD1,TGTGCCTGGAGTGGAGATCCGGGACAGGCAGACTTGAACACCGGGGAGCTGTTTTTT,CAWSGDPGQADLNTGELFF
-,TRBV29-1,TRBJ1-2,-,TGCAGCGCCGATGGGGGGGGGTTGGGGACCACCTATGGCTACACCTTC,CSADGGGLGTTYGYTF
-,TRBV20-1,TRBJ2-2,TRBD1,TGCAGTGCTCCCCAGACAGGGGGGACCGGGGAGCTGTTTTTT,CSAPQTGGTGELFF
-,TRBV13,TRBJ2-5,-,TGTGCCAGCAGCGGGCGGGACGGACAAGAGACCCAGTACTTC,CASSGRDGQETQYF
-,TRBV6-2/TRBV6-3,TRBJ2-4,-,TGTGCCAGCACCTCCCGGGAGATCGTTCGGGACATTCAGTACTTC,CASTSREIVRDIQYF
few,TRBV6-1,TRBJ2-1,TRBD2,TGTGCCAGCACGGGGGGTACGGGTGAGCAGTTCTTC,CASTGGTGEQFF
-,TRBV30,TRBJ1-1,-,TGTGCCTGGAGGGATGAAATGAACACTGAAGCTTTCTTT,CAWRDEMNTEAFF
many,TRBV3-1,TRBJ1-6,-,TGTGCCAGCAGCCCCGGGGCAGGGGTTAATTCACCCCTCCACTTT,CASSPGAGVNSPLHF
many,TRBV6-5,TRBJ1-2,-,TGTGCCAGCAGTTACGAACCAGGGTTCGACTATGGCTACACCTTC,CASSYEPGFDYGYTF
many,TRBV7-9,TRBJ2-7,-,TGTGCCAGCAGCCCGCAGACGACCCACAACGAGCAGTACTTC,CASSPQTTHNEQYF
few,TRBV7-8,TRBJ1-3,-,TGTGCCAGCAGCCCATTGGACACTGGAAACACCATATATTTT,CASSPLDTGNTIYF
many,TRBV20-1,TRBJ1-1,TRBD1,TGCAGTGCTAGAGATGAGGGACAGCCTCTGAACACTGAAGCTTTCTTT,CSARDEGQPLNTEAFF
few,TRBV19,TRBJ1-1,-,TGTGCCAGTAGCGACAGTGCCGGGTGGACTGAAGCTTTCTTT,CASSDSAGWTEAFF
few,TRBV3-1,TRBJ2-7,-,TGTGCCAGCAGCCAGCGAAGCAGGGGAGACTACGAGCAGTACTTC,CASSQRSRGDYEQYF